Below, 16 T cell receptor beta chains from the same sample are listed, as sequenced in a study of shared clonotypes between healthy human individuals. Assay: immunoSEQ multiplex PCR; the TCRdb copy retains only in-frame clones and omits some. Seen here are under 750,000 clones, approximately 77% observed once, and the top ten hold less than 2%. The sequenced sample was memory CD4+ T cells sorted from blood. Subset defined: CD45RA-negative fraction. All receptors come from a woman in her 30s in good health.

The chain uses TRBV6-6 and TRBJ2-1; possible D gene TRBD2, 5 bases. With 9 bases removed from V and 0 bases from J, the gap between germline ends came to 18 bases. Germline V gene sequence: CDR1 MNHNY, CDR2 SVGAGI (reference sequence). CDR3 length equals 16 residues. The chain's CDR3 is CASQDSQLSSYNEQFF. The CDR3 coding sequence is TGTGCCAGTCAGGACTCTCAACTAAGCTCCTACAATGAGCAGTTCTTC.

This clone was counted between two and nine times. The CDR3 sequence is CASRLIGARGPNNEQFF. CDR3 coding DNA: TGTGCCAGCAGACTGATTGGGGCGCGGGGGCCCAACAATGAGCAGTTCTTC. The rearrangement joins TRBV27 to TRBJ2-1, with D perhaps matching TRBD2 (7 bases). This CDR3 contains 17 residues. Germline V gives CDR1 MNHEY, CDR2 SMNVEV (reference sequence). V was clipped by 6 bases and J by 5 bases, with 23 bases between them.

This clone was seen many times. This chain connects TRBV7-3 to TRBJ2-1; D may be TRBD1 or TRBD2 (5 bases each). The ends were cut back, 5 bases at V and 7 bases at J, with 12 bases in the middle. There are 13 residues in the CDR3. Germline values: CDR1 SGHTA, CDR2 FQGTGA. The CDR3 spells CASSEGKGNEQFF. For the CDR3, the DNA is TGTGCCAGCAGCGAGGGGAAAGGAAATGAGCAGTTCTTC.

This clone was detected only a few times. The V and J genes are TRBV5-1 and TRBJ2-3, with D unresolved. The CDR3 is 15 amino acids. V lost 6 bases and J lost 2, with 16 bases in between. Germline-derived CDR1 and CDR2 are SGHRS and YFSETQ. The chain's CDR3 is CASKEQVGFTDTQYF. For the CDR3, the DNA is TGCGCCAGCAAGGAACAAGTGGGCTTCACAGATACGCAGTATTTT.

This clone was picked up a small number of times. V is TRBV5-1 and J is TRBJ2-1, with D tentatively TRBD1 (6 bases). The V gene's germline CDR1 is SGHRS and CDR2 YFSETQ. V was trimmed by 4 bases and J by 3 bases, leaving 11 bases between them. The CDR3 runs 14 residues. The CDR3 sequence is CASSLDSDYNEQFF. The CDR3 DNA follows: TGCGCCAGCAGCCTGGACAGCGACTACAATGAGCAGTTCTTC.

Concerning this clone itself: Other DNA sequences of this sample code for an identical CDR3. The V call is TRBV6-6, the J call TRBJ1-4, with D tentatively TRBD1 (6 bases). This CDR3 has 14 residues. CDR1 is MNHNY and CDR2 is SVGAGI in the germline V gene (reference sequence). Trimming left V 6 bases short and J 1 base short, with 9 bases between. In DNA form, the CDR3 reads TGTGCCAGCAGAGGGGGGGGAACTAATGAAAAACTGTTTTTT. Translation gives CASRGGGTNEKLFF.

This sequence joins TRBV7-9 and TRBJ2-1, with 7 bases matching TRBD1. This CDR3 is built from 13 residues. Germline CDR1 and CDR2: SEHNR and FQNEAQ (reference sequence). Trimming cost V 4 bases and J 8 bases; bases outside gene matches: 5. CDR3 loop: CASSYQGVDEQFF. DNA for the CDR3: TGTGCCAGCAGCTACCAGGGGGTAGATGAGCAGTTCTTC.

The CDR3 DNA reads as TGTGCCAGCAGCTTGGGACTAGCGGGAGCGGGGAATGAGCAGTTCTTC. Protein sequence: CASSLGLAGAGNEQFF. The chain combines TRBV5-4 with TRBJ2-1; 12 nucleotides agree with TRBD2. The CDR3 contains 16 residues. CDR1 and CDR2 (germline): SGHNT, YYREEE (reference sequence). With V trimmed by 0 bases and J by 7 bases, 5 bases remained unmatched.

The chain couples TRBV5-1 to TRBJ1-1; D uncertain. Germline CDR1 is SGHRS and CDR2 is YFSETQ. The ends were cut back, 4 bases at V and 1 base at J, with 8 bases in the middle. The CDR3 is 13 residues long. The CDR3 DNA is TGCGCCAGCAGCCGGTGGGGGAACACTGAAGCTTTCTTT. It yields the protein CASSRWGNTEAFF.

V and J are TRBV5-1 and TRBJ2-5; 7 bases are a match to TRBD2. Losses at the gene ends were 0 bases for V and 4 bases for J; bases not matched to a gene: 9. The CDR3 is 16 amino acids. CDR1 is SGHRS, CDR2 YFSETQ, per germline. CDR3 in amino acids: CASSLAHGLAVETQYF. For the CDR3, the DNA is TGCGCCAGCAGCTTGGCCCATGGGCTAGCGGTAGAGACCCAGTACTTC.

V is TRBV28 and J is TRBJ2-2; 8 nucleotides match TRBD2. The ends lost 10 bases at V and 6 bases at J; junction bases unmatched: 13. CDR1 and CDR2 (germline): MDHEN, SYDVKM. The CDR3 consists of 15 residues. The CDR3 DNA reads TGTGCCATAGAACGGGAGGGCCATCCATCCGGGGAGCTGTTTTTT. Translating gives CAIEREGHPSGELFF.

This clone turned up a few times. The V and J genes are TRBV6-1 and TRBJ2-7; the match to TRBD1 covers 9 bases. Losses at the gene ends were 2 bases for V and 6 bases for J; bases not matched to a gene: 11. Germline lookup yields CDR1 MNHNS and CDR2 SASEGT. This CDR3 comprises 16 residues. CDR3 residues: CASSETFGTGSLEQYF. CDR3 in DNA: TGTGCCAGCAGTGAAACATTCGGGACAGGGTCGCTCGAGCAGTACTTC.

The J gene is TRBJ2-5, the V gene TRBV6-5; D possibly corresponds to TRBD2 (5 bases). The CDR3 runs 15 residues. Trimming stripped 7 bases from V and 1 base from J, with 16 bases between. The germline V gene encodes CDR1 MNHEY and CDR2 SVGAGI. CDR3 in DNA: TGTGCCAGCACTGAGCATCCCCGGGGCCAAGAGACCCAGTACTTC. It yields the protein CASTEHPRGQETQYF.

The rearrangement uses TRBV5-1 and TRBJ2-1; 11 bases line up with TRBD2. The length of the CDR3 is 14 residues. V lost 7 bases and J lost 7; bases outside the gene matches: 7. Germline loops: CDR1 SGHRS, CDR2 YFSETQ. CDR3 sequence reads: CASQAGTSGNEQFF. The CDR3 DNA follows: TGCGCCAGCCAAGCCGGGACTAGCGGAAATGAGCAGTTCTTC.

The gene calls are TRBV10-1 and TRBJ2-7; TRBD2 matches at 14 bases. Per the germline V gene, CDR1 is WNHNN and CDR2 is SYGVQD (reference sequence). Trimming removed 3 bases from V and 3 bases from J; junction bases left unmatched: 4. The CDR3 length is 16 residues. In DNA, the CDR3 is TGCGCCAGCAGTGATCGGGGGACTAGCGGGAGCTACGAGCAGTACTTC. Amino acid sequence: CASSDRGTSGSYEQYF.

As regards this clone: The same CDR3 also results from other DNA sequences found in this sample. The chain is built from TRBV19 and TRBJ2-7; 10 positions match TRBD1. Germline values: CDR1 LNHDA, CDR2 SQIVND (reference sequence). This CDR3 has 15 amino acids. With 5 bases clipped from V and 4 bases from J, the junction kept 8 bases outside the gene matches. The CDR3 bases are TGTGCCAGTAGTCCGCGGACAGGGGGAGGATACGAGCAGTACTTC. This sequence encodes CASSPRTGGGYEQYF.